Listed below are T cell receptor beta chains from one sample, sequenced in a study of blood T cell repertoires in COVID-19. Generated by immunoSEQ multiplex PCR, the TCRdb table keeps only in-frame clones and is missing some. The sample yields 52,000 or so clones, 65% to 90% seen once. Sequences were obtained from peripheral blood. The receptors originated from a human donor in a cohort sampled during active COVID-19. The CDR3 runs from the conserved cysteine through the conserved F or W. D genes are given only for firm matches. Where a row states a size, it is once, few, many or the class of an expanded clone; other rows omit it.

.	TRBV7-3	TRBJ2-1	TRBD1	CASSSYRDRPPDEQFF	TGTGCCAGCAGCTCGTACCGGGACAGGCCCCCCGATGAGCAGTTCTTC
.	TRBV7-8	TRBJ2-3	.	CASSLVLTHSTDTQYF	TGTGCCAGCAGCTTAGTTCTAACTCATAGCACAGATACGCAGTATTTT
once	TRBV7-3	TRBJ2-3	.	CASSQRDTDTQYF	TGTGCCAGCAGCCAACGAGACACAGATACGCAGTATTTT
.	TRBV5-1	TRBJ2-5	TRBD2	CASSMSGVGETQYF	TGCGCCAGCAGCATGAGCGGGGTGGGGGAGACCCAGTACTTC
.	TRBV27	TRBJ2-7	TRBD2	CASSSGSSGRRIYEQYF	TGTGCCAGCAGTTCCGGGTCTAGCGGGAGAAGGATCTACGAGCAGTACTTC
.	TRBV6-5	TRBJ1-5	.	CASNQGINQPQHF	TGTGCCAGCAATCAGGGGATCAATCAGCCCCAGCATTTT
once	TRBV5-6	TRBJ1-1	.	CASRGFVSTTEAFF	TGTGCCTCCCGCGGTTTTGTGTCGACCACTGAAGCTTTCTTT
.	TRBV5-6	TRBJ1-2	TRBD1	CASSPRRGQGVRYTF	TGTGCCAGCAGCCCAAGGAGAGGACAGGGGGTTCGCTACACCTTC
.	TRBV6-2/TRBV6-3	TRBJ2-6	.	CASSYPGTAPSGANVLTF	TGTGCCAGCAGTTACCCCGGGACTGCTCCCTCTGGGGCCAACGTCCTGACTTTC
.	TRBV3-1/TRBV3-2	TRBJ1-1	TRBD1	CASSRTGLGTEAFF	TGTGCCAGCAGCCGGACAGGGCTTGGTACTGAAGCTTTCTTT